Listed below are T cell receptor beta chains from one sample, sequenced in a study of blood T cell repertoires in COVID-19. The table came from immunoSEQ multiplex PCR; TCRdb's copy has only in-frame clones and leaves some out. This repertoire shows roughly 45,000 clones, 89% found once; its top ten account for roughly 0.37%. The sequencing sample was made of peripheral blood. The origin of the receptors is a human donor in a cohort sampled during active COVID-19. The conserved cysteine and the conserved F or W are not part of the CDR3 here. Each record gives: V gene, CDR3 protein.

TRBV7-6 ASSLGGGETQY
TRBV6-6 ASSKVGQGFSPLH
TRBV25-1 ASSGHNYGYT
TRBV7-8 ASTPTGIIGQY
TRBV5-1 ASSARDRQLYEQY
TRBV10-3 ATRQGVDTEAF
TRBV19 ATTSPTGRTGNTIY
TRBV10-3 AISESTGAYEQY
TRBV6-5 ASSIRDREGYT
TRBV29-1 SVEDNRDEQY
TRBV19 ASSQTGGGGNQPQH
TRBV12-5 ASVSPGVNYGYT
TRBV9 ASKPDSSANYGYT
TRBV7-2 ASSLGVYGYT
TRBV18 ASSPPNMLAAATEAF
TRBV7-9 ASSLGTSGKGEQY
TRBV19 ASSPERDRQQY
TRBV5-4 ASSFGGSYGYT
TRBV10-2 ASSPLAGTPYEQY
TRBV4-3 ASSQDRAGIYEQY
TRBV29-1 SVDRGLNTEAF
TRBV11-2 ASSLSSGGDYNEQF
TRBV4-3 ASSQEVYSSPLH
TRBV11-2 ASSPTRGGLHYGYT
TRBV18 ASSPPGTGTYEQY
TRBV5-1 ASSLQGAYGYT
TRBV19 ATAGTGYSGYT
TRBV7-2 ASSPGQGNYGYT
TRBV18 ASSLDRVKEKLF
TRBV11-2 ASSLVVWGHWEQY
TRBV27 ASSSQGSSNYGYT
TRBV6-5 ASSRLPGKWAF
TRBV6-5 ASSYSGTGPEAF
TRBV12-3/TRBV12-4 ASSPQGGRGYT
TRBV6-5 ASRVGQQNTEAF
TRBV27 ASSPLPGQGRNYGYT
TRBV6-5 ASGREKRNYGYT
TRBV12-3/TRBV12-4 ASSFGTHTEAF
TRBV6-2/TRBV6-3 ASSGHTGSYEQY
TRBV5-4 ASSLAGTPGGGYT
TRBV6-5 ASRPGNTYNSPLH
TRBV29-1 SVGGLAGNYEQY
TRBV10-2 ASCSGWAYEQY
TRBV27 ASSSTTENTEAF
TRBV9 ASSAPGGKNTEAF
TRBV7-9 ASSLVLGAVGNTIY